Below, 9 T cell receptor beta chains from the same sample are listed, as sequenced in a study of blood T cell repertoires in COVID-19. Clones were read by immunoSEQ multiplex PCR, and TCRdb kept only the in-frame ones, dropping some. The data contain 150,000 to 170,000 clones, approximately 84% of them singletons. The source material was peripheral blood. The receptors come from a woman aged 55-70 years with COVID-19, enrolled during active disease.

The rearrangement uses TRBV30 and TRBJ2-3, with D possibly TRBD2 on 5 matching bases. V lost 2 bases to trimming and J lost 5 bases, with 5 bases between them. Germline CDR1 is GTSNPN and CDR2 is SVGIG (reference sequence). The CDR3 covers 11 residues. The DNA for the CDR3 is TGTGCCTGGAGTACTAGAGATACGCAGTATTTT. Encoded protein: CAWSTRDTQYF.

This clone was counted a single time. This chain links TRBV15 with TRBJ2-1, with a possible D match to TRBD2 (7 bases). CDR1 is LNHNV and CDR2 is YYDKDF in the germline V gene (reference sequence). The CDR3 runs 17 residues. V shed 2 bases and J shed 2 bases, with 16 bases lying between them. DNA of the CDR3: TGTGCCACCAGCAGAATGGGGGGCGGGAGTGCCTACAATGAGCAGTTCTTC. Amino acids: CATSRMGGGSAYNEQFF.

The chain couples TRBV6-6 to TRBJ1-3; D is perhaps TRBD1 (5 bases). This CDR3 has 16 amino acids. Per the germline V gene, CDR1 is MNHNY and CDR2 is SVGAGI (reference sequence). V gave up 0 bases and J gave up 1 base, with 10 bases separating them. DNA for the CDR3: TGTGCCAGCAGTTACTCGGCCCAGGGTTCTGGAAACACCATATATTTT. Translating it yields CASSYSAQGSGNTIYF.

The rearrangement joins TRBV2 to TRBJ1-5; 9 nucleotides line up with TRBD1. Germline V gives CDR1 SNHLY, CDR2 FYNNEI. V lost 6 bases to trimming and J lost 5 bases; unmatched junction nucleotides: 11. The CDR3 runs to 16 residues. This CDR3 is CASRTPGQGKDQPQHF. Here the CDR3 DNA reads TGTGCCAGCAGGACTCCTGGACAGGGGAAGGATCAGCCCCAGCATTTT.

This clone was counted a single time. The rearrangement links TRBV3-1 (or the pseudogene TRBV3-2) to TRBJ1-2; tentatively, D is TRBD1 (5 bases). V was clipped by 1 base and J by 2 bases, with 11 bases between them. The CDR3 contains 15 residues. Looked up from germline, CDR1 is LGHDT and CDR2 is YNNKEL (reference sequence). CDR3 nucleotide sequence: TGTGCCAGCAGCCAAGGGGGCAGGCTAAACTATGGCTACACCTTC. This codes for CASSQGGRLNYGYTF.

The chain carries TRBV5-1 and TRBJ1-3; 8 bases agree with TRBD1. CDR3 length: 16 amino acids. The germline gives CDR1 SGHRS, CDR2 YFSETQ. J lost 4 bases, V lost 4 bases, and 10 bases had no gene match. CDR3 loop: CASSLQGGTGGNTIYF. The CDR3 DNA reads TGCGCCAGCAGCCTACAGGGGGGAACTGGAGGAAACACCATATATTTT.

The chain employs TRBV7-9 and TRBJ1-1, with unresolved D. Germline V lookup: CDR1 SEHNR, CDR2 FQNEAQ (reference sequence). The CDR3 contains 13 residues. The V gene lost 3 bases and the J gene lost 4 bases, with 9 bases spanning the gap. CDR3: CASSLEGGTEAFF. The DNA for the CDR3 is TGTGCCAGCAGCTTGGAAGGAGGCACTGAAGCTTTCTTT.

This clone has only a few counts. The rearrangement uses TRBV7-7 and TRBJ2-5; a possible D gene is TRBD1 (7 bases). The length of the CDR3 is 15 residues. CDR1 SSHAT and CDR2 FNYEAQ come from the germline V gene (reference sequence). Trimming shortened V by 1 base and J by 7 bases, and 16 bases separated the two germline ends. CDR3 region: CASSLGGTERVTQYF. DNA of the CDR3: TGTGCCAGCAGCTTAGGAGGGACAGAGCGGGTGACCCAGTACTTC.

The chain has TRBV2 and TRBJ1-2; D gene unclear. This CDR3 is built from 14 residues. The germline V gene has CDR1 SNHLY and CDR2 FYNNEI. Trimming pared 0 bases from V and 4 bases from J, leaving 9 bases between. Written as DNA, the CDR3 is TGTGCCAGCAGTGAAGCGCTTCGCAGCTATGGCTACACCTTC. Its protein product is CASSEALRSYGYTF.